What follows are 31 T cell receptor beta chains derived from one specimen sequenced in a study of patients and donors after allogeneic stem cell transplantation. TCRdb re-analysed the RT-PCR reads in MiXCR, keeping a single row per CDR3 protein. The table has some 960,000 distinct CDR3 sequences, more than 15% seen once. The source material was blood, either unsorted or a sorted T cell fraction (not recorded which). The receptors were gathered from a human donor who was either an allogeneic HSCT recipient or a stem cell or donor lymphocyte infusion donor (not recorded which). It is not recorded whose cells these are; they may come from a transplant donor.

The chain carries TRBV2 and TRBJ2-5; no reliable D call. CDR1 and CDR2 (germline): SNHLY, FYNNEI. V dropped 1 base and J dropped 8 bases, with 8 bases sitting between them. The CDR3 loop spans 12 amino acids. The CDR3 DNA follows: TGTGCCAGCAGTGAAGGACTGACCACCCAGTACTTC. Translation gives CASSEGLTTQYF.

The chain combines TRBV10-3 with TRBJ1-5, with TRBD1 identical over 10 bases. Trimming at V came to 2 bases and at J to 6 bases, leaving 7 bases not matched to a gene. The CDR3 contains 16 residues. The germline V gene encodes CDR1 ENHRY and CDR2 SYGVKD. This CDR3 is CAISERGRDRGQPQHF. For the CDR3, the DNA is TGTGCCATCAGTGAGAGAGGGCGGGACAGGGGTCAGCCCCAGCATTTT.

The V call is TRBV29-1, the J call TRBJ2-7; D uncertain. Germline-derived CDR1 and CDR2 are SQVTM and ANQGSEA. The CDR3 is 12 residues long. Trimming took 7 bases from V and 0 from J, leaving 10 bases between them. In DNA, the CDR3 is TGCAGCGCCGGGTATCCCTCCTACGAGCAGTACTTC. Amino acid sequence: CSAGYPSYEQYF.

This clonotype was seen more than once but under ten times. The chain joins TRBV15 to TRBJ2-7; 8 bases map to TRBD1. This CDR3 is built from 16 residues. V lost 0 bases, J lost 4 bases, and 8 bases stayed unmatched. Germline CDR1 is LNHNV and CDR2 is YYDKDF (reference sequence). The DNA for the CDR3 is TGTGCCACCAGCAGAGATGCCAGGGGGCGGTTTTACGAGCAGTACTTC. Its translation: CATSRDARGRFYEQYF.

This clonotype was detected ten times or more. The chain is built from TRBV12-3 or TRBV12-4 and TRBJ2-3; unclear D gene. The length of the CDR3 is 13 residues. The V gene lost 2 bases and the J gene lost 1 base, with 4 bases spanning the gap. Here the CDR3 reads CASSLTGTDTQYF. CDR3 DNA: TGTGCCAGCAGTTTAACGGGCACAGATACGCAGTATTTT.

The chain joins TRBV29-1 to TRBJ2-7, with 7 bases that match TRBD2. CDR3 length equals 13 residues. Per germline, CDR1 SQVTM and CDR2 ANQGSEA. After removal of 6 bases from V and 0 bases from J, the junction contained 5 bases not matched to a gene. In DNA, the CDR3 is TGCAGCGTCGAGCGGGGAGACTCCTACGAGCAGTACTTC. Translation: CSVERGDSYEQYF.

J is TRBJ2-2 and V is TRBV6-1; 10 bases agree with TRBD2. CDR3 length equals 16 residues. Trimming took 6 bases from V and 5 from J; bases not matched to a gene: 9. Per the germline V gene, CDR1 is MNHNS and CDR2 is SASEGT. The CDR3 sequence is CASSPAGGPRTGELFF. As DNA, the CDR3 is TGTGCCAGCAGCCCAGCGGGGGGGCCTCGGACCGGGGAGCTGTTTTTT.

This sequence joins TRBV4-3 and TRBJ2-7; no firm D call. V was shortened by 1 base and J by 2 bases, with 9 bases between the two germline ends. Germline V gene sequence: CDR1 LGHNA, CDR2 YSLEER. The CDR3 is made up of 14 amino acids. The chain's CDR3 is CASSQVVGPYEQYF. CDR3 coding DNA: TGCGCCAGCAGCCAAGTCGTCGGACCCTACGAGCAGTACTTC.

This clonotype appeared once. The rearrangement joins TRBV6-2 or TRBV6-3 to TRBJ2-7; D is possibly TRBD1 (5 bases). CDR1 MNHEY and CDR2 SVGEGT come from the germline V gene. Between the trimmed V and J ends, which lost 2 bases and 7 bases, there was a span of 12 bases. The CDR3 runs to 13 residues. CDR3 coding DNA: TGTGCCAGCAGTTACCGGCAGGGCACTGAGCAGTACTTC. Residues: CASSYRQGTEQYF.

The chain recombines TRBV12-3 or TRBV12-4 with TRBJ1-6; perhaps TRBD1 as D (6 bases). The CDR3 has 14 residues. V was trimmed by 2 bases and J by 8 bases, leaving 10 bases between them. The CDR3 DNA is TGTGCCAGCAGTTTAAACAGGGTGGATTCACCCCTCCACTTT. This gives the protein CASSLNRVDSPLHF.

For this clonotype: This may stem from a read error, because a much larger clone lies one nucleotide away. The CDR3 DNA reads TGCAGTGCTAGATGGCGGGAGAACACCGGGGAGCTGTTTTTT. Translated: CSARWRENTGELFF. This rearrangement joins TRBV20-1 to TRBJ2-2; possibly TRBD2 for D (6 bases). Germline V lookup: CDR1 DFQATT, CDR2 SNEGSKA (reference sequence). The CDR3 length is 14 residues. Trimming left V 2 bases short and J 1 base short, with 8 bases between.

The chain links TRBV24-1 to TRBJ1-2; unclear D gene. Trimming removed 5 bases from V and 4 bases from J, with 10 bases in between. The CDR3 consists of 13 residues. CDR1 and CDR2 (germline): KGHDR, SFDVKD. CDR3 coding DNA: TGTGCCACCAGTGGCGTCGGTTTCTATGGCTACACCTTC. Translated, it gives CATSGVGFYGYTF.

J is TRBJ2-7 and V is TRBV7-8, with D unresolved. This CDR3 is 16 amino acids long. V was clipped by 5 bases and J by 6 bases, with 23 bases between them. CDR1 and CDR2 (germline): SGHVS, FQNEAQ. The CDR3 region has the DNA TGTGCCAGCAGCCGCCTTCTCAATTCGTTCGGCGGCGAGCAGTACTTC. Its translation is CASSRLLNSFGGEQYF.

At least ten counts were recorded for this clonotype. This rearrangement joins TRBV10-3 to TRBJ2-5; 8 bases are a match to TRBD2. Germline V gives CDR1 ENHRY, CDR2 SYGVKD. The CDR3 has 14 amino acids. V gave up 3 bases and J gave up 5 bases; unmatched junction bases: 5. DNA of the CDR3: TGTGCCATCAGTGAAGGACTAGCTGGTGAGACCCAGTACTTC. Translation gives CAISEGLAGETQYF.

The V call is TRBV2, the J call TRBJ2-1; the D is unclear. The length of the CDR3 is 13 residues. With 3 bases removed from V and 10 bases from J, the gap between germline ends came to 13 bases. CDR1 SNHLY and CDR2 FYNNEI come from the germline V gene. The CDR3 sequence: CASSDVGIGEQFF. Written as DNA, the CDR3 is TGTGCCAGCAGTGACGTAGGCATCGGCGAGCAGTTCTTC.

This clonotype turned up a few times. This sequence joins TRBV27 and TRBJ1-6; maybe TRBD1 (5 bases). The CDR3 runs 12 residues. V lost 5 bases to trimming and J lost 15 bases, with 14 bases between them. Germline V CDR1 and CDR2: MNHEY, SMNVEV (reference sequence). The CDR3 DNA follows: TGTGCCAGCAGTCTCCCCGGGGCCCGCCTCCACTTT. The encoded protein is CASSLPGARLHF.

V is TRBV19 and J is TRBJ1-1; D remains ambiguous. V was shortened by 3 bases and J by 1 base, with 9 bases between the two germline ends. Germline CDR1 reads LNHDA; CDR2 reads SQIVND (reference sequence). This CDR3 spans 14 amino acids. DNA for the CDR3: TGTGCCAGTAGTATCTGGGCAGCGAACACTGAAGCTTTCTTT. Encoded protein: CASSIWAANTEAFF.

This clonotype was detected only a few times. The chain joins TRBV5-1 to TRBJ2-3; D is uncertain. There are 15 residues in the CDR3. Trimming left V 0 bases short and J 0 bases short, with 8 bases between. Germline CDR1 and CDR2: SGHRS and YFSETQ. The DNA for the CDR3 is TGCGCCAGCAGCTTGGAGGCGCTAAGCACAGATACGCAGTATTTT. It yields the protein CASSLEALSTDTQYF. Based on the CDR3 plus reference TRBV5-1 and TRBJ2-3, the full variable domain is KAGVTQTPRYLIKTRGQQVTLSCSPISGHRSVSWYQQTPGQGLQFLFEYFSETQRNKGNFPGRFSGRQFSNSRSEMNVSTLELGDSALYLCASSLEALSTDTQYFGPGTRLTVL.

CDR3 amino acids: CSARVTGKVLSGNTIYF. Here the CDR3 DNA reads TGCAGTGCTAGAGTCACGGGCAAAGTGCTCTCTGGAAACACCATATATTTT. The chain couples TRBV20-1 to TRBJ1-3; no clear D. Germline assignment: CDR1 DFQATT and CDR2 SNEGSKA (reference sequence). V was shortened by 1 base and J by 0 bases, with 16 bases between the two germline ends. The CDR3 sequence is 17 residues long.

This clonotype has just a few counts. The chain carries TRBV6-6 and TRBJ2-3, with 9 bases aligning to TRBD2. Per the germline V gene, CDR1 is MNHNY and CDR2 is SVGAGI (reference sequence). This CDR3 has 13 amino acids. Germline trimming cut 10 bases from V and 6 bases from J; bases unmatched to any gene: 8. CDR3 DNA: TGTGCCACTGCCCGCGGGGGGGCCGATACGCAGTATTTT. This sequence encodes CATARGGADTQYF.

This clonotype was observed a few times. This sequence joins TRBV5-1 and TRBJ1-1; D is unresolved. Germline CDR1 SGHRS, CDR2 YFSETQ. The CDR3 covers 15 residues. V dropped 0 bases and J dropped 1 base, with 10 bases sitting between them. Written as DNA, the CDR3 is TGCGCCAGCAGCTTGGATCCGGTTTCGAACACTGAAGCTTTCTTT. Its protein is CASSLDPVSNTEAFF. The full variable domain, in which reference TRBV5-1 and TRBJ1-1 provide the parts outside the CDR3, is KAGVTQTPRYLIKTRGQQVTLSCSPISGHRSVSWYQQTPGQGLQFLFEYFSETQRNKGNFPGRFSGRQFSNSRSEMNVSTLELGDSALYLCASSLDPVSNTEAFFGQGTRLTVV.

Many counts were recorded for this clonotype. This chain uses TRBV4-2 with TRBJ1-2; 7 nucleotides agree with TRBD1. The CDR3 contains 15 residues. The ends lost 0 bases at V and 2 bases at J; junction bases unmatched: 3. The germline gives CDR1 LGHNA, CDR2 YNFKEQ. CDR3 in DNA: TGTGCCAGCAGCCAAGATCTGGGACAGAACTATGGCTACACCTTC. This encodes CASSQDLGQNYGYTF.

This clonotype was observed a few times. This sequence joins TRBV12-3 or TRBV12-4 and TRBJ2-2, with D uncertain. V was trimmed by 8 bases and J by 3 bases, leaving 7 bases between them. The CDR3 covers 12 residues. Written as DNA, the CDR3 is TGTGCCAGCCTAGGTGACACCGGGGAGCTGTTTTTT. Translation: CASLGDTGELFF.

This clonotype was seen a few times. This chain links TRBV5-5 with TRBJ2-5; D unresolved. CDR3 length: 13 residues. Germline CDR1 is SGHKS and CDR2 is YYEKEE (reference sequence). The ends were cut back, 0 bases at V and 5 bases at J, with 8 bases in the middle. CDR3 in amino acids: CASSLALSETQYF. CDR3 DNA sequence: TGTGCCAGCAGCTTGGCTCTCTCGGAGACCCAGTACTTC. Using reference TRBV5-5 and TRBJ2-5 for the parts outside the CDR3, the full variable domain is DAGVTQSPTHLIKTRGQQVTLRCSPISGHKSVSWYQQVLGQGPQFIFQYYEKEERGRGNFPDRFSARQFPNYSSELNVNALLLGDSALYLCASSLALSETQYFGPGTRLLVL.

This clonotype was counted at least ten times. The chain joins TRBV20-1 to TRBJ2-3; a weak D match, TRBD2 (6 bases). The V gene lost 6 bases and the J gene lost 3 bases, with 25 bases spanning the gap. This CDR3 contains 17 residues. Germline CDR1 and CDR2: DFQATT and SNEGSKA (reference sequence). The DNA of the CDR3 is TGCAGTGCCCGGGAGACTATGCGACGGTTGGGGACAGATACGCAGTATTTT. Encoded protein: CSARETMRRLGTDTQYF.

The chain joins TRBV4-3 to TRBJ2-7, with D hard to call. The CDR3 covers 13 residues. V shed 1 base and J shed 3 bases, with 7 bases lying between them. Germline assignment: CDR1 LGHNA and CDR2 YSLEER. The CDR3 is CASSQVMGYEQYF. CDR3 sequence (DNA): TGCGCCAGCAGCCAAGTTATGGGCTACGAGCAGTACTTC.

This clonotype has just a few counts. The V and J genes are TRBV7-3 and TRBJ1-2; D may be TRBD1 (5 bases). The CDR3 has 15 residues. V lost 5 bases and J lost 3, with 16 bases in between. Germline values: CDR1 SGHTA, CDR2 FQGTGA. The CDR3 DNA is TGTGCCAGCAGCCTCACAGGCCGGGAGGACTATGGCTACACCTTC. It specifies CASSLTGREDYGYTF.

This clonotype was seen more than once but under ten times. The genes are TRBV12-3 or TRBV12-4 and TRBJ1-5; TRBD1 matches at 9 bases. V lost 0 bases to trimming and J lost 6 bases; unmatched junction nucleotides: 6. This CDR3 is 16 amino acids long. CDR3: CASSLAGQGQGQPQHF. CDR3 bases: TGTGCCAGCAGTTTAGCAGGACAGGGGCAAGGTCAGCCCCAGCATTTT.

This clonotype appeared a few times. The chain links TRBV7-3 to TRBJ2-1, with no clear D. The length of the CDR3 is 14 residues. The ends were cut back, 5 bases at V and 5 bases at J, with 13 bases in the middle. Germline V CDR1 and CDR2: SGHTA, FQGTGA. The CDR3 here is CASSTQGFNNEQFF. CDR3 sequence (DNA): TGTGCCAGCAGCACCCAAGGGTTCAACAATGAGCAGTTCTTC.

This clonotype was seen a handful of times. This rearrangement joins TRBV4-2 to TRBJ1-6; possible D gene TRBD1, 6 bases. Per germline, CDR1 LGHNA and CDR2 YNFKEQ. V was cut by 0 bases and J by 0 bases, with 15 bases left in between. This CDR3 region has 19 residues. The CDR3 loop is CASSQDFGGQGSYNSPLHF. Here the CDR3 DNA reads TGTGCCAGCAGCCAAGACTTCGGGGGGCAAGGCTCCTATAATTCACCCCTCCACTTT.

V is TRBV7-2 and J is TRBJ2-7, with D tentatively TRBD1 (6 bases). Between the trimmed V and J ends, which lost 5 bases and 2 bases, there was a span of 10 bases. The germline V gene has CDR1 SGHTA and CDR2 FQGNSA. The CDR3 has 13 residues. CDR3 sequence reads: CASSQGNPYEQYF. CDR3 nucleotide sequence: TGTGCCAGCAGCCAGGGGAACCCCTACGAGCAGTACTTC.